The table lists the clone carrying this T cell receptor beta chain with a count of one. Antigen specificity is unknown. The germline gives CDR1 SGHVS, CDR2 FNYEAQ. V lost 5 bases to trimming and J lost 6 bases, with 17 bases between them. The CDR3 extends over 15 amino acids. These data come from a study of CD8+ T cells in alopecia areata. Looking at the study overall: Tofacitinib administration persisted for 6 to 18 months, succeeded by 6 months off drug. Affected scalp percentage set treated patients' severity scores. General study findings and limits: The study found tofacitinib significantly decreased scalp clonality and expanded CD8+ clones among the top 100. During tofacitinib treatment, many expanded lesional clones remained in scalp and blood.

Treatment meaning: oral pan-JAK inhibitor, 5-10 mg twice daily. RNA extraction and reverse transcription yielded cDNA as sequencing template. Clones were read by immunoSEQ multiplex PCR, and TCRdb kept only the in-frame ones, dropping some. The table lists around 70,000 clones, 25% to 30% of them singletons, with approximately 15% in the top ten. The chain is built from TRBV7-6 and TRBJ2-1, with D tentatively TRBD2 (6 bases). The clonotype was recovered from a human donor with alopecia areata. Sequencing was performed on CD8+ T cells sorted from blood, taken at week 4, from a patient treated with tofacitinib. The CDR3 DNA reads TGTGCCAGCAGCACCAGACTAGTGTCTGTCAATGAGCAGTTCTTC. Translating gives CASSTRLVSVNEQFF.